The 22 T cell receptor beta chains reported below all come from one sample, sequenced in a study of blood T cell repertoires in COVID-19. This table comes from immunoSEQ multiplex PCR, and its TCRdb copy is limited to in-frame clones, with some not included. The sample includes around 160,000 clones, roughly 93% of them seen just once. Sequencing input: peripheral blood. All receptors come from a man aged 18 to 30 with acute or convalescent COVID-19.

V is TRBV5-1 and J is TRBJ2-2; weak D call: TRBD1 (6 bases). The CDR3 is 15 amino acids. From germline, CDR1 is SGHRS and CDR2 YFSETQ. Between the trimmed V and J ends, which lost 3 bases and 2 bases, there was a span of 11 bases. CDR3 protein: CASSSQGVNTGELFF. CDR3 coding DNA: TGCGCCAGCAGCTCACAGGGAGTTAACACCGGGGAGCTGTTTTTT.

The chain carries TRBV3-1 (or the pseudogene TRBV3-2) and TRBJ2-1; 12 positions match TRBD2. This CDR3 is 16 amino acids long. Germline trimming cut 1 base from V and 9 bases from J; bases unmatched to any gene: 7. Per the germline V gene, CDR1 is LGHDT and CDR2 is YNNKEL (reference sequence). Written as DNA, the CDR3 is TGTGCCAGCAGCCAAGGGAACGAACTAGCGGGGGGTGAGCAGTTCTTC. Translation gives CASSQGNELAGGEQFF.

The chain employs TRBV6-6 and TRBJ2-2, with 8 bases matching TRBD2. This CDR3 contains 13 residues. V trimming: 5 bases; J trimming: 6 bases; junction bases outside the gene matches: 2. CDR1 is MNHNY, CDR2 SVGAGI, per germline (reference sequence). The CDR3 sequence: CASSQAGAGELFF. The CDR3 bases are TGTGCCAGCAGTCAAGCGGGAGCCGGGGAGCTGTTTTTT.

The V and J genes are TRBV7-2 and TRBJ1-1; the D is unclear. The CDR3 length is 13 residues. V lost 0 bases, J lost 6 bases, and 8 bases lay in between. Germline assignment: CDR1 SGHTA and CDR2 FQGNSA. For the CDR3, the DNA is TGTGCCAGCAGCTTAGCGCCACACCCTGAAGCTTTCTTT. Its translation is CASSLAPHPEAFF.

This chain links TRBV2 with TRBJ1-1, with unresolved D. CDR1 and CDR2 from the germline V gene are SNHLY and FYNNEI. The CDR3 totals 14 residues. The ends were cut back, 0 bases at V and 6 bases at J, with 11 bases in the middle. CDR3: CASSEARPRAEAFF. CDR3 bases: TGTGCCAGCAGTGAAGCCCGCCCGCGGGCTGAAGCTTTCTTT.

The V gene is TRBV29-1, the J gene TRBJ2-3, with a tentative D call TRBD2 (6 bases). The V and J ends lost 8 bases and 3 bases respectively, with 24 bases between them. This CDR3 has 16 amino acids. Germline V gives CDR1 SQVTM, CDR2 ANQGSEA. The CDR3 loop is CSSRGRPGTGTDTQYF. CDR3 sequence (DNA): TGCAGCTCCCGGGGGAGACCAGGGACTGGGACAGATACGCAGTATTTT.

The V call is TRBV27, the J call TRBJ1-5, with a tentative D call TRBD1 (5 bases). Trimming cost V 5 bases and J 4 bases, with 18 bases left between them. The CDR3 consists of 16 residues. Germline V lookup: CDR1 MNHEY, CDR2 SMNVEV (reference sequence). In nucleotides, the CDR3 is TGTGCCAGCAGTGATGCTAGGGGAAGGGGAAATCAGCCCCAGCATTTT. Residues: CASSDARGRGNQPQHF.

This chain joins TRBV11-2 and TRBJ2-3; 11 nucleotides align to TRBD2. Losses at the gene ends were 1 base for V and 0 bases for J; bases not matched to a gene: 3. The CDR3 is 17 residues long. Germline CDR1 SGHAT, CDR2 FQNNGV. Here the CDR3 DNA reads TGTGCCAGCAGCTTAGTTACTAGCGGGGGAAGCACAGATACGCAGTATTTT. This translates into CASSLVTSGGSTDTQYF.

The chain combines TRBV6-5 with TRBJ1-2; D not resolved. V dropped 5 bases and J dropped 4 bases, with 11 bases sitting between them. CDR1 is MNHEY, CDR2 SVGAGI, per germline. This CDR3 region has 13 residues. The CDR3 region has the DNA TGTGCCAGCAGTCCCGTTAGATCCTATGGCTACACCTTC. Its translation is CASSPVRSYGYTF.

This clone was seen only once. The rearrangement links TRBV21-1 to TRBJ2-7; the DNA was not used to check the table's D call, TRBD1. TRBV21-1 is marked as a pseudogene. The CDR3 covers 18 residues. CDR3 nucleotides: TGTGCCAGCAGCCCGCGACGCCCTAACAGGGATTCCTCCTACGAGCAGTACTTC. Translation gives CASSPRRPNRDSSYEQYF.

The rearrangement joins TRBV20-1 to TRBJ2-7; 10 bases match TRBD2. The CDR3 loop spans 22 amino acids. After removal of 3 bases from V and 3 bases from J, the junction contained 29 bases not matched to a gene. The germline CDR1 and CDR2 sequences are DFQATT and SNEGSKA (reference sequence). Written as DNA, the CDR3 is TGCAGTGCTAGTGACCGGGGGACTAGCGTAGGTAGAAGGGATAGCGGTCGCTACGAGCAGTACTTC. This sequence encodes CSASDRGTSVGRRDSGRYEQYF.

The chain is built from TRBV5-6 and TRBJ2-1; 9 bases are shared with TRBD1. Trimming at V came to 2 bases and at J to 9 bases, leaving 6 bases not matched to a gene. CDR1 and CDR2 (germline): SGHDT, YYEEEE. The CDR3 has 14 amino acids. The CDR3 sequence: CASSFRGTGSEQFF. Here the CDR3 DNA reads TGTGCCAGCAGCTTCCGAGGGACAGGGTCTGAGCAGTTCTTC.

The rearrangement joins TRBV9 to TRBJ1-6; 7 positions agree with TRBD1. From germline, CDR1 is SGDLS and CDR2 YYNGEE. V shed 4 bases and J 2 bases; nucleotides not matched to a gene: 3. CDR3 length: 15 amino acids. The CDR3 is CASSPGTAYNSPLHF. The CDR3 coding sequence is TGTGCCAGCAGCCCAGGGACAGCCTATAATTCACCCCTCCACTTT.

The chain's CDR3 is CASSTPGQGVKNTEAFF. Here the CDR3 DNA reads TGTGCCAGCAGCACTCCCGGACAGGGGGTGAAGAACACTGAAGCTTTCTTT. The chain recombines TRBV7-8 with TRBJ1-1, with TRBD1 matching 10 bases. CDR3 length: 17 amino acids. Germline trimming cut 5 bases from V and 1 base from J; bases unmatched to any gene: 10. CDR1 and CDR2 from the germline V gene are SGHVS and FQNEAQ.

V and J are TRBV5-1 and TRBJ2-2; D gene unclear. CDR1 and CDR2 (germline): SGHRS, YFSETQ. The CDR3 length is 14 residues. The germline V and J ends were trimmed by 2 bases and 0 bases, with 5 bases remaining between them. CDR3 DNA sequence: TGCGCCAGCAGCTTCAGGCCGAACACCGGGGAGCTGTTTTTT. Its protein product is CASSFRPNTGELFF.

The CDR3 DNA sequence: TGCAGCGTTCAATATTACGGGGATAACTATGGCTACACCTTC. Translating gives CSVQYYGDNYGYTF. This rearrangement joins TRBV29-1 to TRBJ1-2; D gene uncertain. Between the trimmed V and J ends, which lost 5 bases and 1 base, there was a span of 14 bases. CDR3 length: 14 amino acids. Germline CDR1 and CDR2: SQVTM and ANQGSEA.

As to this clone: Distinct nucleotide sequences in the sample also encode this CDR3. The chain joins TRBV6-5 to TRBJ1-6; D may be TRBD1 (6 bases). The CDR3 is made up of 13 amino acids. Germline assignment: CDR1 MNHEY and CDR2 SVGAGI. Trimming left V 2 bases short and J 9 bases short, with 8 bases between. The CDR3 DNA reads TGTGCCAGCAGTTACCTACAGGGTTCACCCCTCCACTTT. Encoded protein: CASSYLQGSPLHF.

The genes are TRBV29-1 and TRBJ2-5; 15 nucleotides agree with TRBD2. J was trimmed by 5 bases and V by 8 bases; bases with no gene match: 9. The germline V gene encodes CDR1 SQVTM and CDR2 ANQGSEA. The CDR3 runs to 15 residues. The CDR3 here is CSLTGLAGGMETQYF. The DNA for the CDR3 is TGCAGCTTAACAGGACTAGCGGGGGGGATGGAGACCCAGTACTTC.

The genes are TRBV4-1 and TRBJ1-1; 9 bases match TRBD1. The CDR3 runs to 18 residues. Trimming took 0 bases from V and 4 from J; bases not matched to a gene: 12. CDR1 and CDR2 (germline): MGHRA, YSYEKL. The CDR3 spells CASSQETPDRGAVTEAFF. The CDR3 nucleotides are TGCGCCAGCAGCCAAGAGACTCCAGACAGGGGGGCCGTCACTGAAGCTTTCTTT.

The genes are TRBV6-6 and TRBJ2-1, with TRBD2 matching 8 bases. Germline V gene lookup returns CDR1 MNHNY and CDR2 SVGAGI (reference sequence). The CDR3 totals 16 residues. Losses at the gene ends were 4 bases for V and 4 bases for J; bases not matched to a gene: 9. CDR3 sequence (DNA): TGTGCCAGCAGTTCCGGGACTAGGCTTTCTTACAATGAGCAGTTCTTC. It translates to CASSSGTRLSYNEQFF.

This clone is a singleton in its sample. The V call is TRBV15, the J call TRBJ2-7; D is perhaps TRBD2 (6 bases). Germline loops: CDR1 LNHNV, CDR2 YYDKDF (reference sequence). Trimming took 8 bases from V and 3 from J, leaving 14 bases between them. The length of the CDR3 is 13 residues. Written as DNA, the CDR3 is TGTGCCACCTCTAGGACGGGGGACTACGAGCAGTACTTC. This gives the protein CATSRTGDYEQYF.

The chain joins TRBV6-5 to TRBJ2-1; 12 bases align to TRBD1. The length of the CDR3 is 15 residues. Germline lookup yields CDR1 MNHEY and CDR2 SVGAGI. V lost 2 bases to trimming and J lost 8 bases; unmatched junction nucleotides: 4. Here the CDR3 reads CASSYGTGGADEQFF. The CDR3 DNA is TGTGCCAGCAGTTACGGGACAGGGGGCGCGGATGAGCAGTTCTTC.